This T cell receptor (beta chain) was sequenced for a study of blood T cell repertoires in COVID-19. Study-wide background: T cells, B-cell-depleted T cells, or PBMCs supplied cDNA or gDNA.

Allocation to cohorts depended on clinical history reported by the participants. Germline assignment: CDR1 LNHDA and CDR2 SQIVND (reference sequence). The ends were cut back, 9 bases at V and 9 bases at J, with 15 bases in the middle. The CDR3 has 12 residues. In the authors' methods: Reference gene primer amplification yielded estimated nucleated cell counts. TCRdb's table, derived via immunoSEQ multiplex PCR, lists solely in-frame clones and lacks some. That table gives V, J and clone size, and the DNA gave D and trimming. This table holds 150,000 to 200,000 clones, roughly 80% found once. V is TRBV19 and J is TRBJ2-1; TRBD1 is a possible D gene (6 bases). Sequenced material: PBMCs or T cells enriched from blood (not recorded which). This receptor was taken from a man aged 55 to 69 who had been exposed to COVID-19. The CDR3 is CASHNGRGEQFF. CDR3 DNA sequence: TGTGCCAGCCACAACGGCAGGGGTGAGCAGTTCTTC.